This passage covers 17 T cell receptor beta chains from one sample sequenced in a study of cytomegalovirus exposure and HLA in healthy donors. This PCR relied on a set of 60 Vbeta primers and 13 Jbeta primers. The repertoire was sequenced with immunoSEQ multiplex PCR; TCRdb's copy has only in-frame clones and lacks some. Its clone listing holds 95,000 to 150,000 clones. Material for sequencing was PBMCs. These receptors were taken from a man aged 25 to 40 in good health and CMV-seronegative.

This chain connects TRBV7-6 to TRBJ1-2, with 12 bases lining up with TRBD1. Germline-derived CDR1 and CDR2 are SGHVS and FNYEAQ. CDR3 size: 14 residues. Trimming cost V 5 bases and J 7 bases; bases outside gene matches: 5. This CDR3 reads CASSAGTGGPGYTF. The DNA of the CDR3 is TGTGCCAGCAGCGCCGGGACAGGGGGCCCTGGCTACACCTTC.

The rearrangement joins TRBV6-6 to TRBJ1-4; 8 nucleotides agree with TRBD1. The CDR3 sequence is 14 residues long. With V trimmed by 2 bases and J by 7 bases, 3 bases remained unmatched. Germline V gives CDR1 MNHNY, CDR2 SVGAGI (reference sequence). The CDR3 DNA reads as TGTGCCAGCAGTTACCCGGGGACAGGTGAAAAACTGTTTTTT. It translates to CASSYPGTGEKLFF.

The chain is built from TRBV5-4 and TRBJ2-1, with TRBD1 as a possible D gene (5 bases). CDR3 length: 12 amino acids. V lost 0 bases and J 7 bases, leaving 5 bases between the germline ends. Germline V gene data show CDR1 as SGHNT and CDR2 as YYREEE (reference sequence). The CDR3 reads CASSLAGNEQFF. The CDR3, as DNA: TGTGCCAGCAGCTTGGCAGGGAATGAGCAGTTCTTC.

The genes are TRBV5-6 and TRBJ1-2; tentatively, D is TRBD1 (5 bases). Germline CDR1 reads SGHDT; CDR2 reads YYEEEE. V was cut by 5 bases and J by 8 bases, with 22 bases left in between. The length of the CDR3 is 15 residues. Here the CDR3 DNA reads TGTGCCAGCAGACGCAACCTGCGGGGGAGGCGAGGCTACACCTTC. It is translated as CASRRNLRGRRGYTF.

The rearrangement joins TRBV30 to TRBJ2-7; no clear D. Per the germline V gene, CDR1 is GTSNPN and CDR2 is SVGIG (reference sequence). V lost 0 bases, J lost 3 bases, and 9 bases lay in between. The CDR3 has 13 residues. This chain's CDR3 is CAWSVAANYEQYF. Here the CDR3 DNA reads TGTGCCTGGAGTGTAGCCGCAAACTACGAGCAGTACTTC.

The chain couples TRBV27 to TRBJ2-5; TRBD2 agrees at 10 bases. J was trimmed by 5 bases and V by 4 bases; bases with no gene match: 7. Per germline, CDR1 MNHEY and CDR2 SMNVEV (reference sequence). This CDR3 is 15 amino acids long. The CDR3 region is CASSYASGRSETQYF. The CDR3 DNA is TGTGCCAGCAGTTATGCTAGCGGGAGATCTGAGACCCAGTACTTC.

This chain connects TRBV4-1 to TRBJ2-7; 7 bases line up with TRBD2. Trimming took 5 bases from V and 5 from J; bases not matched to a gene: 9. The CDR3 totals 14 residues. Germline CDR1 reads MGHRA; CDR2 reads YSYEKL. CDR3 DNA: TGCGCCAGCAGCTCCCCCGCGGGAGTCCACGAGCAGTACTTC. It specifies CASSSPAGVHEQYF.

The chain carries TRBV25-1 and TRBJ2-1, with 8 bases that match TRBD2. Germline V CDR1 and CDR2: MGHDK, SYGVNS. The CDR3 totals 15 residues. V lost 6 bases and J lost 7; bases outside the gene matches: 11. This CDR3 is CASSKAGELRNEQFF. The DNA for the CDR3 is TGTGCCAGCAGCAAAGCGGGAGAGCTGAGGAATGAGCAGTTCTTC.

The chain links TRBV28 to TRBJ2-1, with a weak D call TRBD2 (6 bases). There are 16 residues in the CDR3. The V end lost 5 bases, the J end lost 2 bases, and 16 bases lay between the germline ends. Germline V CDR1 and CDR2: MDHEN, SYDVKM. Written as DNA, the CDR3 is TGTGCCAGCAGTCCCCCCCCTAAGCGGGCCTACAATGAGCAGTTCTTC. The encoded protein is CASSPPPKRAYNEQFF.

The chain is built from TRBV6-5 and TRBJ2-1; the D gene is possibly TRBD1 (5 bases). Germline-derived CDR1 and CDR2 are MNHEY and SVGAGI. This CDR3 contains 16 residues. V was shortened by 2 bases and J by 2 bases, with 13 bases between the two germline ends. DNA of the CDR3: TGTGCCAGCAGTTACACCCTGGGGCAGCCCTACAATGAGCAGTTCTTC. Encoded protein: CASSYTLGQPYNEQFF.

The chain combines TRBV7-8 with TRBJ2-7; TRBD2 is a possible D gene (5 bases). The CDR3 runs to 13 residues. The V gene's germline CDR1 is SGHVS and CDR2 FQNEAQ. V was clipped by 5 bases and J by 6 bases, with 14 bases between them. The CDR3 nucleotides are TGTGCCAGCAGCACTAGGCCCTGTGGCGAGCAGTACTTC. This codes for CASSTRPCGEQYF.

This chain joins TRBV6-1 and TRBJ2-2; weak D call: TRBD1 (5 bases). CDR1 is MNHNS and CDR2 is SASEGT in the germline V gene. Trimming took off 2 bases at V and 4 bases at J, with 11 bases between the two ends. The CDR3 consists of 15 residues. CDR3 bases: TGTGCCAGCAGTGAAATCAACAGGAGCACCGGGGAGCTGTTTTTT. This encodes CASSEINRSTGELFF.

This chain joins TRBV4-3 and TRBJ2-7; tentative D call: TRBD2 (5 bases). The CDR3 length is 14 residues. Germline assignment: CDR1 LGHNA and CDR2 YSLEER. With 0 bases removed from V and 4 bases from J, the gap between germline ends came to 10 bases. CDR3 protein: CASSQDGGGYEQYF. CDR3 coding DNA: TGCGCCAGCAGCCAAGATGGAGGCGGTTACGAGCAGTACTTC.

The J gene is TRBJ2-1, the V gene TRBV7-9; 11 positions agree with TRBD1. V shed 5 bases, J shed 5 bases, and the junction held 5 bases outside the gene matches. Germline V gene lookup returns CDR1 SEHNR and CDR2 FQNEAQ (reference sequence). The CDR3 loop spans 15 amino acids. The CDR3 coding sequence is TGTGCCAGCAGCCCACGGACAGGGGGCCACAATGAGCAGTTCTTC. Amino acids: CASSPRTGGHNEQFF.

As DNA, the CDR3 is TGTGCCAGCAGTGCCGGGAGGGATTTCTACAATGAGCAGTTCTTC. Translation gives CASSAGRDFYNEQFF. The chain carries TRBV2 and TRBJ2-1, with 8 bases fitting TRBD2. CDR1 and CDR2 from the germline V gene are SNHLY and FYNNEI. The junction had 5 bases not matched to a gene; V was cut back by 4 bases and J by 3 bases. The CDR3 is 15 residues long.

The chain is built from TRBV2 and TRBJ1-1; no clear D gene. Germline V gene sequence: CDR1 SNHLY, CDR2 FYNNEI. The V gene lost 6 bases and the J gene lost 9 bases, with 17 bases spanning the gap. The CDR3 consists of 13 residues. CDR3 bases: TGTGCCAGCAGCGATCCAAGTCAGAACAAAGCTTTCTTT. As protein: CASSDPSQNKAFF.

This chain links TRBV29-1 with TRBJ1-2; D remains ambiguous. The V end was cut by 2 bases, the J end by 6 bases, with 13 bases between. The CDR3 is 13 amino acids. Germline loops: CDR1 SQVTM, CDR2 ANQGSEA. The CDR3 DNA follows: TGCAGCGTTGAAACGTTAGCCCAAGATGGCTACACCTTC. Translation gives CSVETLAQDGYTF.